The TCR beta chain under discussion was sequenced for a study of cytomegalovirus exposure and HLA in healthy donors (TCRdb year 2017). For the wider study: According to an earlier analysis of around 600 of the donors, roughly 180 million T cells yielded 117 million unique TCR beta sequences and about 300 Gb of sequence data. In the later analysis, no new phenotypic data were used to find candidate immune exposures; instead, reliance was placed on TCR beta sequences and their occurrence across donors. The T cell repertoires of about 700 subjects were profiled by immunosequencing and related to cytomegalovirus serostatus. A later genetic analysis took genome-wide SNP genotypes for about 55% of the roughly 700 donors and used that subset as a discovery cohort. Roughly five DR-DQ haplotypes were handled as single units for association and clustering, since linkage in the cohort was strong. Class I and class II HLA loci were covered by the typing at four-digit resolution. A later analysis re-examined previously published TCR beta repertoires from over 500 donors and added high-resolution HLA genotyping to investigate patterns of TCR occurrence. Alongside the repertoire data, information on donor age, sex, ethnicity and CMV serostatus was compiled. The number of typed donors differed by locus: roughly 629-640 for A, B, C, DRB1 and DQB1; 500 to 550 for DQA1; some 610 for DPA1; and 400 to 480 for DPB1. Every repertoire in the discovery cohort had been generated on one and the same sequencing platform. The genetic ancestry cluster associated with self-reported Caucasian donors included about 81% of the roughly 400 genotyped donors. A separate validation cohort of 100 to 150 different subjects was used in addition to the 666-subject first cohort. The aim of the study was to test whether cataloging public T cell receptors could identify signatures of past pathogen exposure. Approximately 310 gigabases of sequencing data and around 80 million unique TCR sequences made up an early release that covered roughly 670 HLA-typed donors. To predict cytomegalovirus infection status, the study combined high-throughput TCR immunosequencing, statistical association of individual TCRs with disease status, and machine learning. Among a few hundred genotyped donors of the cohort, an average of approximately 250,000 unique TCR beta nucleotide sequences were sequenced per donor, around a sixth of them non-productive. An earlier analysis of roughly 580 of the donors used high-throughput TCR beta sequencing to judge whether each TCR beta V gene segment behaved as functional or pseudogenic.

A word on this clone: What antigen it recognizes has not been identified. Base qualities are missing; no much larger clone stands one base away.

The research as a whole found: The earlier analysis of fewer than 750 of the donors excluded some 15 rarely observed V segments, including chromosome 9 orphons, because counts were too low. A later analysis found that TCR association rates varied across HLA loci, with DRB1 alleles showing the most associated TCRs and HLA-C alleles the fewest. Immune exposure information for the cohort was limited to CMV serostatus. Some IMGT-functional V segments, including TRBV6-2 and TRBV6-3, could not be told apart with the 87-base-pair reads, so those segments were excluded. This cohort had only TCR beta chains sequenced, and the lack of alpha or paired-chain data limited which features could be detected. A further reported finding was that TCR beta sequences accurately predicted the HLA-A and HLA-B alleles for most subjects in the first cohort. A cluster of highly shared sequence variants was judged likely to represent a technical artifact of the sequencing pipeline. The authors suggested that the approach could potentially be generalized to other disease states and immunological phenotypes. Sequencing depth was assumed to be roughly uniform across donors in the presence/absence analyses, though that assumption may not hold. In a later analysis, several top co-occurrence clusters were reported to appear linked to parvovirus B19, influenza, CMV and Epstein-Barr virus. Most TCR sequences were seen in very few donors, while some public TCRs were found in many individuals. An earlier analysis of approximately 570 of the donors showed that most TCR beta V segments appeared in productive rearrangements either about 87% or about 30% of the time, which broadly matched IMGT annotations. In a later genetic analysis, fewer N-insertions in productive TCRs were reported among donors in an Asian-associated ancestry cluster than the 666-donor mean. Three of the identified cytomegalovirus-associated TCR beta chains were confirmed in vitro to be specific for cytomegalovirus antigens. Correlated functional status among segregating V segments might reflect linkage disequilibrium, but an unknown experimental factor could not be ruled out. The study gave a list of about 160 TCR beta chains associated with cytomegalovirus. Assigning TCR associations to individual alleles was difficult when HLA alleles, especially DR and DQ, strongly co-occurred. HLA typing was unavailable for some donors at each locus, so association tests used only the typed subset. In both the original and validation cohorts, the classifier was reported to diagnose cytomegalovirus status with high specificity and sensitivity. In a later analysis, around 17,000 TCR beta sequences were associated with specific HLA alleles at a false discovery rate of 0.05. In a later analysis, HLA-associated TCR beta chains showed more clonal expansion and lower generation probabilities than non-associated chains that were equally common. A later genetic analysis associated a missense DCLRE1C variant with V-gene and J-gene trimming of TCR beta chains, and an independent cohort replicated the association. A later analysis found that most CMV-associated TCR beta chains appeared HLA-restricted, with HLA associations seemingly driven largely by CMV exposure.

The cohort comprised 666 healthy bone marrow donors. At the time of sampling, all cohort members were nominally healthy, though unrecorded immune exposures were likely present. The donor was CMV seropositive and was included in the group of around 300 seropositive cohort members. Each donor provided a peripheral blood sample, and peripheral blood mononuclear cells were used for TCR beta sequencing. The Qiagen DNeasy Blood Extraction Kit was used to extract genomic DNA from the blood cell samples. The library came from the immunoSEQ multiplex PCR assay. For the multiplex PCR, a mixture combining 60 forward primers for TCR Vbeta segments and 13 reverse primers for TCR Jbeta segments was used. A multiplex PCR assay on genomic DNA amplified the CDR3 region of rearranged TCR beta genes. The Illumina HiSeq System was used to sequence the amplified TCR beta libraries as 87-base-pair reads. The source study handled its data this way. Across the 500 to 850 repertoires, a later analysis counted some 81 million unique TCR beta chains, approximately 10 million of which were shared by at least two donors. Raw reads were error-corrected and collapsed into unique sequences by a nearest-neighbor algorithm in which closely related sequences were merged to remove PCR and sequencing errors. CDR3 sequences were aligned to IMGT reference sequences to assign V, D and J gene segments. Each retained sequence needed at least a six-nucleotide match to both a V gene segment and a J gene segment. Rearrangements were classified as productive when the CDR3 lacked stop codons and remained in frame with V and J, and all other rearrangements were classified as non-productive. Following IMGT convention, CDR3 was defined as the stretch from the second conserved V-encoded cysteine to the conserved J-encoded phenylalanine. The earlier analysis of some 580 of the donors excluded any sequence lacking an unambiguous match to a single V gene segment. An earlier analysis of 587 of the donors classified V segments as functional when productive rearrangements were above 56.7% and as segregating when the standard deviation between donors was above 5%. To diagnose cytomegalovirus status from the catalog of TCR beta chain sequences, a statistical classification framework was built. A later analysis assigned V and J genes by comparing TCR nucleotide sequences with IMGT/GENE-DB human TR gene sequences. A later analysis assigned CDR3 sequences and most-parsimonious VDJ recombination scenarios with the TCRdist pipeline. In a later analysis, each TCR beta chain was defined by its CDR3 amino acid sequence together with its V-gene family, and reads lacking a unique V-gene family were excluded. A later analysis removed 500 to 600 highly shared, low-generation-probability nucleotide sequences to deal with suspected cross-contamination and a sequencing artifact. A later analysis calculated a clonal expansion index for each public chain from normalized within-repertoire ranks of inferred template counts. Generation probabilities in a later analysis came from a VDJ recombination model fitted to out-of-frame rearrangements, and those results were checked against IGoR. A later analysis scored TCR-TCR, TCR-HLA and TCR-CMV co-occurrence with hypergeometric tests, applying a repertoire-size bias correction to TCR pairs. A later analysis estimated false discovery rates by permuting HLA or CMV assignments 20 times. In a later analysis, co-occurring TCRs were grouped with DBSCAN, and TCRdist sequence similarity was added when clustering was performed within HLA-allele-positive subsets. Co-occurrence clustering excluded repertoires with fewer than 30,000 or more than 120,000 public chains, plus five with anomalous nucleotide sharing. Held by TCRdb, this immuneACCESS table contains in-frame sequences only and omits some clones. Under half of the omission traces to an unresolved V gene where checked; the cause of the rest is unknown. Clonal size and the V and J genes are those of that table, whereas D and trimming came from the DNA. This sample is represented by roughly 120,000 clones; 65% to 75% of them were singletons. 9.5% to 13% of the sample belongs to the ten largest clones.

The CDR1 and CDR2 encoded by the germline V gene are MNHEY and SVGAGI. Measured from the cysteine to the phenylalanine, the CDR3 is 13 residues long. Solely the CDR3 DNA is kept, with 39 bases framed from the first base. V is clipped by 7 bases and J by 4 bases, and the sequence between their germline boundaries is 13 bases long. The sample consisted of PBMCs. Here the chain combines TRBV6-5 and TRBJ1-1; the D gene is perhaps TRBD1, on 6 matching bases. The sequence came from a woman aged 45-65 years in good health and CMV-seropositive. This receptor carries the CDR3 CASKMIRGTEAFF. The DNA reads TGTGCCAGCAAAATGATCAGGGGCACTGAAGCTTTCTTT.